This T cell receptor beta chain was recorded in a study of T cells in localized non-small cell lung cancer (dated by TCRdb to the early 2020s). Turning to the overall study: Comparing tumors with uninvolved tumor-adjacent lungs, the study looked at the T cell repertoires of 220 or so patients with early-stage NSCLC. The cohort was made up of hundreds of treatment-naive NSCLC patients whose localized lung tumors had been resected. Of the NSCLC patients, roughly 130 were male and about 97 were female, and the mean age was approximately 66 years.

At diagnosis, tumor, uninvolved tumor-adjacent lung and peripheral blood were collected and then preserved as a mix of FFPE and fresh-frozen material. For TCR repertoire profiling, blood samples were analyzed in the form of peripheral blood mononuclear cells. The full study reports these points: The highest T cell clonality was observed in uninvolved tumor-adjacent lung, where clonality exceeded that of tumor, suggesting that antigenic responses were more focused in uninvolved tumor-adjacent lung. Because the study design was exploratory, TCR variables were selected using unadjusted p-values without false-discovery rate correction. Longer overall survival was associated with higher T cell density in blood, whereas shorter survival was associated with higher clonality in adjacent lung. Because multi-region tumor sequencing was not done, intratumor heterogeneity could not be ruled out. A median of around 60 of the top 100 tumor clones turned up in the paired uninvolved adjacent lung, and approximately 30 of those clones also ranked among the top 100 of that same adjacent lung.

The immunoSEQ Assay was used to sequence TCR beta CDR3 regions from DNA. Processing in the source paper ran as follows. T cell density was computed as TCR beta template counts normalized to usable DNA estimated by amplifying housekeeping genes. The preseqR package was used to estimate richness by extrapolating to 400,000 templates for PBMC samples and to 120,000 templates for tissue samples. Clonality was defined by subtracting Pielou's evenness from one. Tissue-enriched TCRs were identified by differential abundance testing using productive amino-acid clonotypes, minimum total count 5 and alpha 0.1. The Jaccard Index and the Morisita Overlap Index were used to quantify repertoire overlap between compartments. GLIPH grouped TCR beta CDR3s together with public tetramer-defined viral CDR3s, and a viral motif had to include at least three viral sequences and also show V-gene enrichment. As stored in TCRdb, this immuneACCESS dataset retains in-frame rearrangements with V and J assigned. A fraction of the clones does not appear; measured against another copy, unresolved V genes explain less than half of the discrepancy, and the remainder lacks a known reason. The V and J calls and clone size come from that table; D and trimming were worked out from the DNA. For this sample there are fewer than 30,000 clones; 65% to 85% appear just once. The ten largest clonotypes hold over 4.5% of the sample.

In this sample, this clone turned up once. Its antigen target is currently unknown. No quality values exist for individual bases; no much larger clone is one base distant. This clonotype was obtained from a man between 40 and 75 years old with stage III lung adenocarcinoma. The sample here was peripheral blood mononuclear cells, taken before any cancer treatment.

The DNA sequence reads TGTGCCAGCAGCTACGACGGGACCGGGGAGCTGTTTTTT. It translates as CASSYDGTGELFF. Recombination connected TRBV11-2 to TRBJ2-2, with no reliable assignment of the D segment. CDR1 SGHAT and CDR2 FQNNGV were looked up in the germline V gene. The junction carries 8 bases between V and J, which are trimmed by 4 bases and 5 bases respectively. Inclusive of the bounding cysteine and phenylalanine, the CDR3 is 13 residues long. Of the read, only the CDR3 DNA is kept; its 39 bases are in frame from base 1.